Detailed here is one T cell receptor beta chain. The entry originates in a study of CD8 T cells in ankylosing spondylitis. TCRdb passed the 5' RACE reads through MiXCR, listing each CDR3 protein once. The data contain roughly 230,000 distinct CDR3 sequences, 18% of them singletons. CDR3 length equals 12 residues. Germline loops: CDR1 SQVTM, CDR2 ANQGSEA. V lost 4 bases and J 7 bases, leaving 8 bases between the germline ends. The sample consisted of blood, either unsorted or a sorted T cell fraction (not recorded which). This chain links TRBV29-1 with TRBJ2-6; D is uncertain. This TCR was recovered from a male donor with ankylosing spondylitis or in good health (not recorded which). The CDR3 DNA is TGCAGCGTTGCCGCCGCCGCCAACGTCCTGACTTTC. Its protein is CSVAAAANVLTF.